The rows below give T cell receptor beta chains drawn from one sample of a study of shared clonotypes between healthy human individuals. Generated by immunoSEQ multiplex PCR, the TCRdb table keeps only in-frame clones and is missing some. The table lists millions of clones, around 96% of them singletons, with around 1.1% in the top ten. The material sequenced was naive CD8+ T cells sorted from blood. These TCRs come from a man younger than 35 in good health. Both conserved end residues are part of each CDR3. Fields, in order: J gene, clone size, D gene, V gene, CDR3 DNA, CDR3 protein. A D gene is named only where the DNA matches it firmly. Clone sizes are given selectively: once, few, many, or a class where the clone is expanded.

TRBJ2-7 | - | - | TRBV10-3 | TGTGCCATCAGTGGGGAGGGGGGTGAGCAGTACTTC | CAISGEGGEQYF
TRBJ1-5 | - | TRBD1 | TRBV5-7 | TGTGCCAGCAGCCCCCGACAGGGGGATTTCTTCCAGCCCCAGCATTTT | CASSPRQGDFFQPQHF
TRBJ2-5 | - | TRBD1 | TRBV6-1 | TGTGCCAGCAGTGAATACGGGACAGGGCTTCAAGAGACCCAGTACTTC | CASSEYGTGLQETQYF
TRBJ2-5 | - | TRBD2 | TRBV9 | TGTGCCAGCAGCCCGGGGGGCCAAGAGACCCAGTACTTC | CASSPGGQETQYF
TRBJ1-1 | - | - | TRBV6-1 | TGTGCCAGCAGTGAAGGCGGGCTTTCTGAAGCTTTCTTT | CASSEGGLSEAFF
TRBJ1-5 | - | - | TRBV5-4 | TGTGCCAGCAGCTTCGGGGGGGGTAGCAATCAGCCCCAGCATTTT | CASSFGGGSNQPQHF
TRBJ2-1 | - | - | TRBV5-1 | TGCGCCAGCAGCTTGAAGAGCGGCCCCTACAATGAGCAGTTCTTC | CASSLKSGPYNEQFF
TRBJ2-7 | - | TRBD2 | TRBV30 | TGTGCCTGGAGTGGCTCCGGACTAGCGGGAGACGTTTACGAGCAGTACTTC | CAWSGSGLAGDVYEQYF
TRBJ1-1 | - | - | TRBV6-5 | TGTGCCAGCAGTTACGGCTGGGACACTGAAGCTTTCTTT | CASSYGWDTEAFF
TRBJ2-5 | - | TRBD1 | TRBV28 | TGTGCCAGCAGTCCCTTGGGACAGACGCTTTGGTGGACCCAGTACTTC | CASSPLGQTLWWTQYF
TRBJ2-1 | - | - | TRBV11-2 | TGTGCCAGCAGCCCAGGACAACTAGAGCAGTTCTTC | CASSPGQLEQFF
TRBJ1-2 | - | - | TRBV4-1 | TGCGCCAGCAGCCAAACTCCGGACAGTAACTATGGCTACACCTTC | CASSQTPDSNYGYTF
TRBJ2-4 | - | - | TRBV21-1 | TGTGCCAGCAGCAAAGGACAAGGAGGGCCTCAGTACTTC | CASSKGQGGPQYF
TRBJ2-2 | - | TRBD2 | TRBV7-9 | TGTGCCAGCAGCTTTAAAAGCGGGGGCGCGAACACCGGGGAGCTGTTTTTT | CASSFKSGGANTGELFF
TRBJ2-7 | - | TRBD1 | TRBV2 | TGTGCCAGCAGTGGGGGACAGGCAACTTCCTACGAGCAGTACTTC | CASSGGQATSYEQYF
TRBJ2-7 | - | TRBD1 | TRBV19 | TGTGCCAGTAGTACCGGGACAGGGGGCGTCTACGAGCAGTACTTC | CASSTGTGGVYEQYF
TRBJ2-2 | - | - | TRBV9 | TGTGCCAGCAGCCAGACCGGGCCTTACACCGGGGAGCTGTTTTTT | CASSQTGPYTGELFF
TRBJ2-4 | many | - | TRBV29-1 | TGCAGCGTCTCCCGGGACCTGAAAAACATTCAGTACTTC | CSVSRDLKNIQYF
TRBJ2-7 | - | TRBD2 | TRBV10-1 | TGCGCCAGCAGTGAGTCACTAGCGGGAGTCGACGAGCAGTACTTC | CASSESLAGVDEQYF
TRBJ1-2 | once | - | TRBV5-4 | TGTGCCAGCAGTTGGGGGGCCGGCTACACCTTC | CASSWGAGYTF
TRBJ2-7 | - | TRBD1 | TRBV7-9 | TGTGCCAGCAGCACCACCGGACAGGGGCTCGACTACGAGCAGTACTTC | CASSTTGQGLDYEQYF
TRBJ1-2 | - | - | TRBV5-1 | TGCGCCAGCAGCTGGACTAGGACCTCCGCCCAAGGCTACACCTTC | CASSWTRTSAQGYTF
TRBJ2-7 | few | TRBD1 | TRBV7-9 | TGTGCCACCGAGGGGGCAAATAATCTCGAGCAGTACTTC | CATEGANNLEQYF
TRBJ2-1 | once | - | TRBV6-4 | TGTGCCAGCCTACGTCACCATTTAAACAAGAATGAGCAGTTCTTC | CASLRHHLNKNEQFF
TRBJ1-1 | - | TRBD1 | TRBV27 | TGTGCCAGCAGTTACGACGGTCTGGACAGGGGGCTGGACACTGAAGCTTTCTTT | CASSYDGLDRGLDTEAFF
TRBJ2-1 | - | TRBD1 | TRBV7-9 | TGTGCCAGCAGCCCCCGGGACAGGGAGGATGAGCAGTTCTTC | CASSPRDREDEQFF
TRBJ2-1 | - | - | TRBV4-1 | TGCGCCAGCAGCCAAGAGAGAGAGGCAAATGAGCAGTTCTTC | CASSQEREANEQFF
TRBJ2-7 | - | - | TRBV5-4 | TGTGCCAGCAGCTTCCAGGGTGGATACGAGCAGTACTTC | CASSFQGGYEQYF
TRBJ2-7 | - | - | TRBV2 | TGTGCCAGCATCCTCGGGCAGGGAGTTTCCTACGAGCAGTACTTC | CASILGQGVSYEQYF
TRBJ2-7 | - | - | TRBV5-5 | TGTGCCAGCAGCTCCTCGAGGACCCTCTACGAGCAGTACTTC | CASSSSRTLYEQYF
TRBJ1-6 | few | TRBD1 | TRBV6-5 | TGTGCCAGCAGTTACGGGACAGGGGATTCACCCCTCCACTTT | CASSYGTGDSPLHF
TRBJ2-3 | - | - | TRBV13 | TGTGCCAGCAGCCTCCGCGACTCCCACACAGATACGCAGTATTTT | CASSLRDSHTDTQYF
TRBJ2-2 | - | TRBD2 | TRBV15 | TGTGCCACCAGCAGAGATCGGACTAGCGGAGCCACGGGGGAGCTGTTTTTT | CATSRDRTSGATGELFF
TRBJ2-1 | once | TRBD2 | TRBV2 | TGTGCCACCGGCCAGGAGCGGGAGGGCCTCAATGAGCAGTTCTTC | CATGQEREGLNEQFF
TRBJ2-5 | once | - | TRBV4-1 | TGCGCCAGCAGCCCCACCCATAGGGACCCTCGAGGGGAGACCCAGTACTTC | CASSPTHRDPRGETQYF
TRBJ2-5 | - | - | TRBV5-4 | TGTGCCAGCAGCTCCGGGCTGGTGGAGACCCAGTACTTC | CASSSGLVETQYF
TRBJ1-6 | - | - | TRBV5-6 | TGTGCCAGCAGCTTGGGAGGCGGATTCGGGGGTTCACCCCTCCACTTT | CASSLGGGFGGSPLHF
TRBJ2-1 | once | TRBD2 | TRBV30 | TGTGCCTGGAGTGTGCCTAGCGGGAGGAATGAGCAGTTCTTC | CAWSVPSGRNEQFF
TRBJ1-6 | - | - | TRBV6-5 | TGTGCCAGCAGGAAGGGTGCCCTATATAATTCACCCCTCCACTTT | CASRKGALYNSPLHF
TRBJ1-2 | - | - | TRBV7-9 | TGTGCCAGCAGCACGGACACCAATCCTAACTATGGCTACACCTTC | CASSTDTNPNYGYTF